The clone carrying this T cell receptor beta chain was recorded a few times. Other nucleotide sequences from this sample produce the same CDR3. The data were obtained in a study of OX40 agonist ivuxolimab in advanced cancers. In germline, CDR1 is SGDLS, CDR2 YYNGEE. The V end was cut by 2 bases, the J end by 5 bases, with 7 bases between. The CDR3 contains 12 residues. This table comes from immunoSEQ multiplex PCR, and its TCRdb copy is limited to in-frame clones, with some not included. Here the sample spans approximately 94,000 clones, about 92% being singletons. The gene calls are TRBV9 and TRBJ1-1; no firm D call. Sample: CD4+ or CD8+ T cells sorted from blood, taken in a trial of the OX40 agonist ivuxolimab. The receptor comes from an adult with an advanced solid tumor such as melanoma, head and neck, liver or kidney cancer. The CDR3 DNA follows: TGTGCCAGCAGCGTGGGAGGAACTGAAGCTTTCTTT. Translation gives CASSVGGTEAFF.